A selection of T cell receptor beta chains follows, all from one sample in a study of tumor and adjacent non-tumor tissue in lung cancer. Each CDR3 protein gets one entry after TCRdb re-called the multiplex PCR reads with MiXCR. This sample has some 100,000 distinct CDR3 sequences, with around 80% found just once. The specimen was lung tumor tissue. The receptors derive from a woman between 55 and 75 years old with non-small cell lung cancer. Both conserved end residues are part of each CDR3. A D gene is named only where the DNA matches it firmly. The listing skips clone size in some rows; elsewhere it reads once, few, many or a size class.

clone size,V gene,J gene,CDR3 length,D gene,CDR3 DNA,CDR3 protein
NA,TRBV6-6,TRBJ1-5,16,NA,TGTGCCAGCAGTTACTTTGTTGGTTTAGACAGTCTGTCCCAACATTTT,CASSYFVGLDSLSQHF
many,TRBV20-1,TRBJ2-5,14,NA,TGCAGTGCTAGAGTCTCGCCTAGCGCAGAGACCCAGTACTTC,CSARVSPSAETQYF
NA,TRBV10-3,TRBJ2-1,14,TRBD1,TGTGCCATCCGAGGGACAGCCATTAACAATGAGCAGTTCTTC,CAIRGTAINNEQFF
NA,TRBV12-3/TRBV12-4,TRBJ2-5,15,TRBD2,TGTGCCAGTAGTCCCGACGGCGGGAGTGGGCAGACCCAATACTTC,CASSPDGGSGQTQYF
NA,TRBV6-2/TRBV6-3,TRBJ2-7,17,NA,TGTGCCAGCAGCCGCCGATCAAGGGCCAGGGACTCCTACGAGCATTACTTC,CASSRRSRARDSYEHYF
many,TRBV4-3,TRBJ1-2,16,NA,TGCGCCAGCAGCCACAAAGGTAACCGAAACTTCTATGGCTACACCTTC,CASSHKGNRNFYGYTF
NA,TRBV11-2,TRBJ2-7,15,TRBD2,TGTGTCAGCAGCCATGGGACTAGCGGGGGCTGCGAGAAGTACTTC,CVSSHGTSGGCEKYF
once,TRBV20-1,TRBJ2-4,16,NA,TGCAGTGCAAGGGACCCCCCCAATGACTGGGCGGCCATTCAGTACTTC,CSARDPPNDWAAIQYF
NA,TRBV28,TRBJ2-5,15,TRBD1,TGTGCCAGCTGTTCCTTAGACAGGGAGAAAGAGACCCAGTACTTC,CASCSLDREKETQYF
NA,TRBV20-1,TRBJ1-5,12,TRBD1,TGCGGTGCTAGACAGGGTAGTCAGCCCCAACATTTT,CGARQGSQPQHF
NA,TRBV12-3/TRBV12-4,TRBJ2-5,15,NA,TGTGCCAGCATTCCCGATGTCGGGAGTGGGGAGACCCAGTACTTC,CASIPDVGSGETQYF
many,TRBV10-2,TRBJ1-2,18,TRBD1,TGCGCCAGCAGTGAGTCCGTGAGGGGGCAATACCTAAACTATGGCTACACCTTC,CASSESVRGQYLNYGYTF
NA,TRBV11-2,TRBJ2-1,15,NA,TGTACCAGCAGCCAACCGGGACATGAGGCAAATGAGCAGTTCTTC,CTSSQPGHEANEQFF
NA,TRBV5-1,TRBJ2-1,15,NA,TGCGCCAGCAGCGCCTGGACGGGCTCCTACAATGAGCAGTTCTTC,CASSAWTGSYNEQFF
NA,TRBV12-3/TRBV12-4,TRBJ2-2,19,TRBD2,TGTGCCAGCAGTGTAAACACTCCGGGACTAGCGGTCATGGGCGGGGATCTGTTTTTT,CASSVNTPGLAVMGGDLFF
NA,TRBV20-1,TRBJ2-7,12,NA,TGCAGTGCTATCGGACAAACGGGGGAACGGTACTTC,CSAIGQTGERYF
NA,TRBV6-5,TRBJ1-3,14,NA,TGTGTCAGCAGTCTGGGACACCCAGGAAACACCATATACTTT,CVSSLGHPGNTIYF
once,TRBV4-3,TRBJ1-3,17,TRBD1,TGCGCCAACAGCCAATGTCCCAAGGGACAGGGTGGAAACACCATATATTTT,CANSQCPKGQGGNTIYF
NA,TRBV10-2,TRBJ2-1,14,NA,TGCGCCAGCAATTTAAATAACCTCTACAATGAGCGGTTCTTC,CASNLNNLYNERFF
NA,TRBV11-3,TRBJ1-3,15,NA,TGTGGCAGCAGGACCTACAGGATGGCTGGAAACACCATATATTTT,CGSRTYRMAGNTIYF
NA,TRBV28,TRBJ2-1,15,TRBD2,TGTGCCAGCAGTTTAAGGCTTAGCGGGGGCGGTGAGCAGTTCTTC,CASSLRLSGGGEQFF
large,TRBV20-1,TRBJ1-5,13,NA,TGCAGTGCTCAGCCCGATGACGGTCAGCCCCAGCATTTT,CSAQPDDGQPQHF
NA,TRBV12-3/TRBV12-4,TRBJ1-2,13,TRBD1,TGTGCCAGTAGTCTACAGGGGGCCTATAGCTACACCTTC,CASSLQGAYSYTF
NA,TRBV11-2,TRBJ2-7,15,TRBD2,TGTTCCAGCAGCTACGAGATTAGCGGGAGCTACGAGCAGTACTTC,CSSSYEISGSYEQYF
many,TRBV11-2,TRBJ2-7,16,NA,TGTGCCAGCACCCACCTAGGAAAAGGCAGCTCCTACGAGCAGTACTTC,CASTHLGKGSSYEQYF
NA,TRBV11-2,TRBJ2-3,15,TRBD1,TGTGCCAGCAGGAGGGGGCGGGTTGGAACAGATACGCTGTATTTT,CASRRGRVGTDTLYF
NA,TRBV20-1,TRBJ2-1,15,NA,TGCAGTGCTAGAACTCGGGAGATAGGGGTCAATGAGCACTTCTTC,CSARTREIGVNEHFF
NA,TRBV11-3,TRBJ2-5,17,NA,TGTGCTAGCAGCACCAAAGGTGGAGGGGTTTACCAAGAGACCCAGCACTTC,CASSTKGGGVYQETQHF
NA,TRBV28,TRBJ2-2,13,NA,TGTGCCAGCAGTTTACAGGGCACCGGGGAGCTGTTTTTT,CASSLQGTGELFF
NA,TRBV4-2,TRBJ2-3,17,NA,TGTGCCAGCAGCCAAGATCGGGAACGGTCTAGCACAGATACGCAGTATTTT,CASSQDRERSSTDTQYF
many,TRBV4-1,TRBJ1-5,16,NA,TGCGCCAGCAGCCTCGGCGAGGATTTGAGCAATCAGCCCCAGCATTTT,CASSLGEDLSNQPQHF
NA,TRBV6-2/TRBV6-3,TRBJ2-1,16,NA,TGTGCCAGCAGTCACCGACAGGAACTAGAATACAATGAGCAGTTCTTC,CASSHRQELEYNEQFF
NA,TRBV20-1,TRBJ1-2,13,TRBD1,TGCAGTGCTAAGACAGGGTGGATCTATGGCTACACCTTC,CSAKTGWIYGYTF
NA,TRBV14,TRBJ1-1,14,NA,TGTGCCAGCAGCCCCAGGAGGGGGGACACTGAAGCTTTCTTT,CASSPRRGDTEAFF
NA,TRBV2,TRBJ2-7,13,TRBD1,TGTGCCAGCAGCCCGACAGGGCGAGAGGAGCAGTACTTC,CASSPTGREEQYF
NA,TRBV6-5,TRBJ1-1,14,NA,TGTACCAGCAGACATATGTATCGGGGCACTGAAGCTTTCTTT,CTSRHMYRGTEAFF
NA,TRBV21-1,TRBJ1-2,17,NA,TGTGCCAGCAGCAAAGGCGGGACGGGGGACCTGAACTATGGCTACACCTTC,CASSKGGTGDLNYGYTF
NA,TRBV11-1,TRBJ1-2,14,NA,TGTGCCATCAGCTCACAGGACCCGCTCTTTGGCTACACCTTC,CAISSQDPLFGYTF
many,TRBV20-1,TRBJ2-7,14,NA,TGCAGTGCTAGAGACCCGACTAGAGCCTACGAGCAGTACTTC,CSARDPTRAYEQYF
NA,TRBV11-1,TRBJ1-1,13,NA,TGTGCCATCAGCTCCGACAAGGTGACTGAAGCTCTCTTT,CAISSDKVTEALF
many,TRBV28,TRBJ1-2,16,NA,TGTGCCAGCAGTTTATATGGGGGGGGCGCGAACTATGGCTACACCTTC,CASSLYGGGANYGYTF
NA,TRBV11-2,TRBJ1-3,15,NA,TGTGCCAGCAGCATATCCTCCGGCCGCCTGTACACCATATATTTT,CASSISSGRLYTIYF
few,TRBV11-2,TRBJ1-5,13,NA,TGTGCCAGCAGCTATCATAACAATCAGCCCCAGCATTTC,CASSYHNNQPQHF
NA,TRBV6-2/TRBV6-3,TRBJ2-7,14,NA,TGCGCCAGCAGTTACTCGACAGACTTCTACGAGCAGTACTTC,CASSYSTDFYEQYF
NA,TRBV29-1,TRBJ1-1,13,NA,TGCAGCGCTCGGGACAAAGCGAACACTGAGGCTTTCTTT,CSARDKANTEAFF
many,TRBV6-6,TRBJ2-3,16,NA,TGTGCCAGCAGTCCCCCCGGAGTAACTAGCACAGATACGCAGTATTTT,CASSPPGVTSTDTQYF
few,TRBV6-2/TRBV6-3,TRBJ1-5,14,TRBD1,TGTGCCAGTACCCGACAGGGGTCGAATCAGCCCCAGCATTTT,CASTRQGSNQPQHF
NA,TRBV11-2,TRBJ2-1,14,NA,TGTGCCAGCAGCTTTAGCAGATCCTACAATGAGCAGTTCTTC,CASSFSRSYNEQFF
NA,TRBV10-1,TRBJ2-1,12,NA,TGCGCCAGCAGGGGAGGTTACAATGAGCAGCTCTTC,CASRGGYNEQLF
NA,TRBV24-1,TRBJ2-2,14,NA,TGTGCCACCAGTGTTGGACAAAACACGGGGGAGCCGTTTTTT,CATSVGQNTGEPFF
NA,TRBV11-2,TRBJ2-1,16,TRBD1,TGTTCCAGCAGCCCGATTACAGGGGAGCTAAATAATGAGCAGTTCTTC,CSSSPITGELNNEQFF
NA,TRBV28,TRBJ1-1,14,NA,TGTGCCAGCAGTTTAGTACAGGGAAGGCCTGAAGCTTTCTTT,CASSLVQGRPEAFF
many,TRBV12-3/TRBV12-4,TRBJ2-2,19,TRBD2,TGTGCCAGCAGTGTAAACACTCCGGGACTAGCGGCCAGGGGCGGGGAGCTGTTTTTT,CASSVNTPGLAARGGELFF
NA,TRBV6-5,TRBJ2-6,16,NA,TGTGCCGGCAGTTACTCGACAGCGCCTGGGGCCAACGTCCAGACTTTC,CAGSYSTAPGANVQTF
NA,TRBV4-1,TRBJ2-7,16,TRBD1,TGCGCCAGCAGCACCACGGGACAGCGAAGCTCCTACGAGCAGTACTTC,CASSTTGQRSSYEQYF
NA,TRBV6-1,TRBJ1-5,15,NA,TGTGCCAGCAGTGAGGTCAACAGGGATCATCAGCCCCAGCATTTT,CASSEVNRDHQPQHF
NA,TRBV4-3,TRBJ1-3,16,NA,TGCACCAGCAGCCAAGATCGCTGGGACTCTGGAAACACCATATATTTT,CTSSQDRWDSGNTIYF
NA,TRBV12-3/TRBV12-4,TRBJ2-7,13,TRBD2,TGTGTCAGCCTTGGGGGGGGAACCTACAAGCAGTACTTC,CVSLGGGTYKQYF
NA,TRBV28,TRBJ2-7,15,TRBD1,TGTGCCAGCGGCCCGGACAGGCGACAATCCTACGAGCAGTACTTC,CASGPDRRQSYEQYF
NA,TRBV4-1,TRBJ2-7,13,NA,TGCGCCACCAGCCAAGGTAGGTCGGACGAGCAGTACTTC,CATSQGRSDEQYF